This T cell receptor (beta chain) was captured by sequencing in a study of T cell responses to AZD1222 COVID-19 vaccine. Libraries were prepared by immunoSEQ multiplex PCR; TCRdb keeps only in-frame clonotypes and omits some of them. This sample's table reports about 140,000 clones. General study points: Mostly white British, mostly female donors; authors suggested clonal diversity may be underestimated. An increase in Spike-specific TCR breadth and depth was observed after two AZD1222 doses.

About this clone itself: Its target is unknown.

The sequenced sample consisted of peripheral blood. The TCR sequence derives from an adult in good health.

The CDR3 DNA follows: TGTGCCAGCAGTTTATCTCTCGTACCAAATGAAAAACTGTTTTTT. It yields the protein CASSLSLVPNEKLFF. The chain carries TRBV27 and TRBJ1-4; D is uncertain. Trimming removed 0 bases at V and 5 bases at J, with 10 bases between. CDR1 MNHEY and CDR2 SMNVEV come from the germline V gene (reference sequence). The CDR3 has 15 residues.